Listed below are T cell receptor beta chains from one sample, sequenced in a study of cytomegalovirus exposure and HLA in healthy donors. The repertoire was sequenced with immunoSEQ multiplex PCR; TCRdb's copy has only in-frame clones and lacks some. The sample yields 70,000 to 85,000 clones, approximately 74% seen once. The specimen was PBMCs. These receptor sequences come from a man in his forties in good health and CMV-seropositive. CDR3s leave out the opening cysteine and the closing phenylalanine or tryptophan. Fields, in order: J gene, V gene, clone size, CDR3 protein. Size is omitted from some rows. Given values are once, few, many or a class for expanded clones.

TRBJ2-4 | TRBV6-4 | few | ASSDTEKNIQY
TRBJ2-7 | TRBV6-6 | few | ASSYSITQVSNEQY
TRBJ2-7 | TRBV13 | - | ASSPREGSWGQY
TRBJ1-2 | TRBV5-4 | medium-sized | ASSLGVGAGGYT
TRBJ2-2 | TRBV6-1 | - | ASTPQWTVLELF
TRBJ2-5 | TRBV19 | - | ASSPSQETQY
TRBJ1-2 | TRBV11-2 | - | ASSSGQGRPLEGYT
TRBJ1-2 | TRBV5-6 | few | ASRGTGEFNYGYT
TRBJ2-5 | TRBV11-2 | - | ASSFGEGETQY
TRBJ1-2 | TRBV7-2 | - | ASSLPGGSYGYT
TRBJ1-1 | TRBV11-3 | - | ASSVQGQTEAF
TRBJ1-5 | TRBV2 | - | ASRENSGTGNQPQH
TRBJ1-1 | TRBV10-2 | few | ASSEATVAGTGEAF
TRBJ1-1 | TRBV5-1 | - | ASSDDGGATTEAF
TRBJ2-2 | TRBV10-3 | - | ATTRTVQDGELF
TRBJ1-5 | TRBV10-2 | - | ASGTGGTQPQH
TRBJ1-5 | TRBV4-3 | - | ASSFSGTGDQPQH
TRBJ1-5 | TRBV21-1 | - | ASSWGFNPQH
TRBJ1-1 | TRBV7-9 | few | ASRTGLGGAAYNTEAF
TRBJ2-1 | TRBV12-5 | - | ASGLGTSGRGNEQF
TRBJ2-4 | TRBV14 | - | ASSPLGQGAAKNIQY
TRBJ2-1 | TRBV30 | - | AWSPTRTGVTTGQF
TRBJ2-5 | TRBV28 | - | ASTMGQQETQY
TRBJ2-7 | TRBV2 | - | ATLRDSSYEQY
TRBJ2-2 | TRBV5-4 | - | ASSLGDTGELF
TRBJ1-5 | TRBV6-1 | few | ASSESAGGNQPQH
TRBJ1-5 | TRBV6-5 | - | ASSRKQGSNQPQH
TRBJ1-1 | TRBV28 | - | ASSLLSRMNTEAF
TRBJ1-5 | TRBV28 | - | ASSWARWNQPQH
TRBJ1-5 | TRBV2 | - | ASSWDRASNQPQH
TRBJ2-7 | TRBV6-5 | - | ASSYSSTSSYEQY
TRBJ2-1 | TRBV5-4 | - | ASSQLAGRYNEQF
TRBJ2-1 | TRBV7-2 | once | ASSLLSRNSYNEQF
TRBJ1-1 | TRBV7-9 | - | ASSFRGNTEAF
TRBJ2-5 | TRBV4-2 | - | ASSQDGTSGEVETQY
TRBJ2-4 | TRBV4-1 | - | ASSQGESIQY
TRBJ2-3 | TRBV14 | - | ASSQQAGQTDTQY
TRBJ1-5 | TRBV7-2 | - | ASSTGLGNQPQH
TRBJ1-1 | TRBV7-8 | - | ASSSTGRRFDEAF
TRBJ2-1 | TRBV10-3 | - | AISLAGERDEQF
TRBJ1-4 | TRBV6-1 | - | ASSEIWGDRGDEKLF
TRBJ1-5 | TRBV30 | - | AWSVGTAQGQPQH
TRBJ2-3 | TRBV7-9 | - | ASSLSPGESTDTQY
TRBJ2-5 | TRBV5-4 | few | ASSQDRQETQY
TRBJ2-1 | TRBV5-1 | - | ASSAKLSSYNEQF
TRBJ2-7 | TRBV15 | once | ATSRDRGGTYEQY
TRBJ1-1 | TRBV18 | - | ASSLLTYDTEAF
TRBJ2-1 | TRBV5-1 | - | ASSLEGGSYNEQF